Described below is a single T cell receptor (beta chain) sequence and its context. This clonotype was observed at least ten times. Its antigen specificity is not known. No clone much larger than this one lies a single base away; base qualities are absent. Relative to germline, V is 4 bases shorter and J is 4 bases shorter, with 14 bases between their ends. The CDR3 measures 14 amino acids from cysteine to phenylalanine. Of all the DNA, just the CDR3 is kept, 42 bases in frame from base 1. The germline V gene specifies SGHRS as CDR1 and YFSETQ as CDR2. The method behind the library was PCR. TCRdb shows the sequencer as Illumina HiSeq 2500. To normalize quantification of the TCRbeta repertoire, the TCR libraries were built with molecular barcoding that relied on unique molecular identifiers. TCRdb reran the public reads through fastp at Q25 and MiXCR, keeping productive beta chains. Rows with one shared CDR3 protein collapse into an entry with the most common genes and DNA. Recorded for this sample are hundreds of thousands of distinct CDR3 sequences; roughly 15% of them occurred a single time. The ten largest account for roughly 4.8% of the sample.

The intended sense of this specimen's treatment or condition label: allogeneic hematopoietic cell transplantation with graft depleted of TCRalphabeta T cells and CD19 B cells. TCRalphabeta/CD19-depleted allogeneic hematopoietic cell grafts were given to the transplant recipients, all of whom were children. The data are from a study of T-cell reconstitution after alpha-beta-depleted transplantation in children (dated by TCRdb to about 2016). About the full investigation: The study quantitatively tracked T-cell immune reconstitution after TCRalphabeta/CD19-depleted allogeneic hematopoietic cell transplantation in children using TCR repertoire profiling.

The paper as a whole reports these results and caveats: Over subsequent months, a decline in hyperexpanded clone frequencies was noted, and after one year, T-cell counts and TCRbeta diversity were mostly ascribed to newly produced T cells. Apparently early alphabetaT-cell count recovery about two months after transplant reportedly relied on only several hundred rapidly expanded clones derived from non-depleted graft cells. In some patients, high TCRbeta diversity at day 60 was attributed to recipient T cells and intrathymic progenitors that had survived conditioning.

This clonotype originated in a male patient under 18 who had a stem cell transplant for acute lymphoblastic leukemia, so the T cells may come from the graft donor. The V and J segments used are TRBV5-1 and TRBJ1-1; the D gene is unclear. The source was PBMCs, mostly from graft donor cells, collected 360 days after TCRalphabeta/CD19-depleted stem cell transplant. CDR3 protein: CASSPLSGSTEAFF. At the DNA level, the sequence is TGCGCCAGCAGCCCCCTCAGCGGGTCCACTGAAGCTTTCTTT.